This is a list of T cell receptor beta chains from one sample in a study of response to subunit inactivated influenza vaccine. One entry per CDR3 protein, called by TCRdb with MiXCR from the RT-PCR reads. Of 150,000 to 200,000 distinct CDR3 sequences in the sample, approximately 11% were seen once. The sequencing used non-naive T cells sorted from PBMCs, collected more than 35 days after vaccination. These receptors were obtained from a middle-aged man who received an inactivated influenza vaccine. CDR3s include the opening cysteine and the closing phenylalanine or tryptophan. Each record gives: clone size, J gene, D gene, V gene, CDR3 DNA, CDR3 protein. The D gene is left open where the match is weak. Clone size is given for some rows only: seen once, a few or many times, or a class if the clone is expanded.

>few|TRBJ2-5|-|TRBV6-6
TGTGCCAGCAGCCGGACGGCGATTATAGAGACCCAGTACTTC
CASSRTAIIETQYF
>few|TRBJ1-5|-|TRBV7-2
TGTGCCAGCAGCTCCGGGTCCCCAGTTGGAGGGTCCCAGCATTTT
CASSSGSPVGGSQHF
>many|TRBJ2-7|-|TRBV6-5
TGTGCCAGCAGTTACCTAGGAGGGATCCACGAGCAGTACTTC
CASSYLGGIHEQYF
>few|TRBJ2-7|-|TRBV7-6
TGTGCCAGCACCCTAGGGCCAGTGAGTGGCTACGAGCAGTACTTC
CASTLGPVSGYEQYF
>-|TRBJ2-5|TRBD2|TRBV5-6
TGTGCCAGCACCCTTTACAGGTCTAGCGGGAGTCTTTTGAAGACCCAGTACTTC
CASTLYRSSGSLLKTQYF
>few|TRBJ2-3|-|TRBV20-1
TGCAGTGCTAGAGTTAGCGGACCTAGCACAGATACGCAGTATTTT
CSARVSGPSTDTQYF
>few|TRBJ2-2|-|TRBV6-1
TGTGCCAGCAGTGCCCTCCGCGCGAACACCGGGGAGCTGTTTTTT
CASSALRANTGELFF
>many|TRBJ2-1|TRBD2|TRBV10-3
TGTGCCATCAGTGAGTCGATCATTAGCGGGAGAGGGCCCGATGAGCAGTTCTTC
CAISESIISGRGPDEQFF
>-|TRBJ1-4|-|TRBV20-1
TGCAGTGCTTTGGGGATTGCTGAAAAACTGTTTTTT
CSALGIAEKLFF
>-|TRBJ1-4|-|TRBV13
TGTGCCAGCAGCTCAACAGGGCCAGATGAAAAACTGTTTTTT
CASSSTGPDEKLFF
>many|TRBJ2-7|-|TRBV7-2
TGTGCCAGCAGCCCCGACGGCTATCGGGACGAGCAGTACTTC
CASSPDGYRDEQYF
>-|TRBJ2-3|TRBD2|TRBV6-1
TGTGCCAGCAGGAACAGCGGGAGTTACACAGATACGCAGTATTTT
CASRNSGSYTDTQYF
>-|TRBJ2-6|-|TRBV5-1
TGCGCCAGCAGGGAGGCAGCTGGGGCCAACGTCCTGACTTTC
CASREAAGANVLTF
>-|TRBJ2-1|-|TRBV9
TGTGCCAGCAGCGTAGGACCGACGGTCTACAATGAGCAGTTCTTC
CASSVGPTVYNEQFF
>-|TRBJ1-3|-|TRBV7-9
TGTGCCAGCAGCCGGGGGAGCTCTGGAAACACCATATATTTT
CASSRGSSGNTIYF
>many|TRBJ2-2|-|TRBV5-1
TGCGCCAGCAGCTTGGGACACACCGGGGAGCTGTTTTTT
CASSLGHTGELFF
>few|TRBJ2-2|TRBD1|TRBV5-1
TGCGCCAGCAGCCTCCGACAGGGCTCAAACACCGGGGAGCTGTTTTTT
CASSLRQGSNTGELFF
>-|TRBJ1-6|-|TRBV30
TGTGCCTGGAGTGTATACGTTTTAATGGGGGGGCGCGATAATTCACCCCTCCACTTT
CAWSVYVLMGGRDNSPLHF
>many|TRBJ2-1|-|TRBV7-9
TGTGCCAGCAGCCTCCGAAATGAGCAGTTCTTC
CASSLRNEQFF
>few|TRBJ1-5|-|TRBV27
TGTGCCAGCAGTTTCCTCAATAGCAATCAGCCCCAGCATTTT
CASSFLNSNQPQHF
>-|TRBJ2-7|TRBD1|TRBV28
TGTGCCAGCAGTTCCCTCCTAGGGACAGTTGATACGAGCTCCTACGAGCAGTACTTC
CASSSLLGTVDTSSYEQYF
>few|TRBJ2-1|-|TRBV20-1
TGCAGTGCTAGTGGTGGACACCCCTACAATGAGCAGTTCTTC
CSASGGHPYNEQFF
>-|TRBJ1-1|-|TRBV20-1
TGCAGTGCTAGCGGTTACGGTACTGAAGCTTTCTTT
CSASGYGTEAFF
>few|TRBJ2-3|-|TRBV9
TGTGCCAGCAGCGACCCCATAGCCCCCACCACAGATACGCAGTATTTT
CASSDPIAPTTDTQYF
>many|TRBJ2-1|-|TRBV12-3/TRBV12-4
TGTGCCAGCAGTGGAACCTTCGGGGGCGCGAAATACAATGAGCAGTTCTTC
CASSGTFGGAKYNEQFF
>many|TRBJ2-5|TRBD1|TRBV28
TGTGCCAGCAGTCTTTCGGCCGGGACAGGGTGGATTTTTTTCACCCAAGAGACCCAGTACTTC
CASSLSAGTGWIFFTQETQYF